This paragraph reports one T cell receptor (beta chain). The source of the sample is a study of T cell changes during pregnancy in multiple sclerosis. Only in-frame clones appear in the TCRdb table, and some are missing; sequencing was by immunoSEQ multiplex PCR. The sample lists about 110,000 clones; 80% to 95% were seen once. Per germline, CDR1 MNHNS and CDR2 SASEGT. The germline V and J ends were trimmed by 1 base and 2 bases, with 11 bases remaining between them. The CDR3 contains 15 residues. The V and J genes are TRBV6-1 and TRBJ1-2; no firm D call. The receptor was isolated from a female donor with multiple sclerosis, enrolled in a pregnancy study. The sequencing here drew on peripheral blood, taken after pregnancy. The CDR3 nucleotides are TGTGCCAGCAGTGAAGAGCCGGGAGGGAACTATGGCTACACCTTC. This gives the protein CASSEEPGGNYGYTF.